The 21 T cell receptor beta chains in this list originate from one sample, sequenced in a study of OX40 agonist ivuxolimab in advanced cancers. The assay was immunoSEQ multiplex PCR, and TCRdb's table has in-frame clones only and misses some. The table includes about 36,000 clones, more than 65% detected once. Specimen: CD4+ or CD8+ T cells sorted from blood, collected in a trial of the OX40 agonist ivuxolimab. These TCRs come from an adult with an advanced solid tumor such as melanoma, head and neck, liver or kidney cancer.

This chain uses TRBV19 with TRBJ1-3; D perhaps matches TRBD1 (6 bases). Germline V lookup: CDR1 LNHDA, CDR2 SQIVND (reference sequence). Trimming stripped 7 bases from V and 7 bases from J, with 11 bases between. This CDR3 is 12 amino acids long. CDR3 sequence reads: CASTDQGNTIYF. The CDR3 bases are TGTGCCAGTACCGACCAGGGGAACACCATATATTTT.

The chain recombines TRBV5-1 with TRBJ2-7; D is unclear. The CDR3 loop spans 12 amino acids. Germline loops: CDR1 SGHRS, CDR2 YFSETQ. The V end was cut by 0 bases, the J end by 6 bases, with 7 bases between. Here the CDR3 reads CASSLVGPEQYF. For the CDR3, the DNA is TGCGCCAGCAGCTTGGTGGGTCCCGAGCAGTACTTC.

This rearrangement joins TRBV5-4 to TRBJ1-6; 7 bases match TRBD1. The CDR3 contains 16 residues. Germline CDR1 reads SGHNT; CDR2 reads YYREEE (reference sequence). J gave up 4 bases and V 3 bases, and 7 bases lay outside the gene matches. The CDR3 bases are TGTGCCAGCAGCTCGGACAGGACCTCTTATAATTCACCCCTCCACTTT. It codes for CASSSDRTSYNSPLHF.

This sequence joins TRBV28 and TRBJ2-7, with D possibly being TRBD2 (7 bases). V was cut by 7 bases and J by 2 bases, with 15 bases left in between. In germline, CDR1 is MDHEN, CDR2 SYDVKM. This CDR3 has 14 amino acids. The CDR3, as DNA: TGTGCCAGCATCCGGGGGGCGCGAACCTACGAGCAGTACTTC. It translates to CASIRGARTYEQYF. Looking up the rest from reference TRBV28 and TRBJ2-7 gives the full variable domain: DVKVTQSSRYLVKRTGEKVFLECVQDMDHENMFWYRQDPGLGLRLIYFSYDVKMKEKGDIPEGYSVSREKKERFSLILESASTNQTSMYLCASIRGARTYEQYFGPGTRLTVT.

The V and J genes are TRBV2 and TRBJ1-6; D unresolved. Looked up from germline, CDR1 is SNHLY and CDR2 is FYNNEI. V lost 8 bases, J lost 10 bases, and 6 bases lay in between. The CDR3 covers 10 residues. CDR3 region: CASGRSPLHF. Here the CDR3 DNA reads TGTGCCAGCGGGCGGTCACCCCTCCACTTT.

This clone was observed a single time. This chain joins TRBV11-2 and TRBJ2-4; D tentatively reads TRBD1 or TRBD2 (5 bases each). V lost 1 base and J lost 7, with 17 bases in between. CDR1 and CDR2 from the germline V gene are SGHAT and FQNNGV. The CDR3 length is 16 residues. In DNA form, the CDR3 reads TGTGCCAGCAGCTTAGGCATGGGGCTAAGAGGGAACATTCAGTACTTC. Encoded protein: CASSLGMGLRGNIQYF.

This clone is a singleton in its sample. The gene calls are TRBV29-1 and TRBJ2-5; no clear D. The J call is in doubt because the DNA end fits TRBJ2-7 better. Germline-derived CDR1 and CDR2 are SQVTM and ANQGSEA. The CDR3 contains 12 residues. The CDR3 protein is CSVGTLSYEQYF. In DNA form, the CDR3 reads TGCAGCGTTGGTACCTTATCCTACGAGCAGTACTTC.

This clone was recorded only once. CDR3 bases: TGCGCCAGCAGCTTGGCCAGGGCCTTTGAGAGAGGAGAGACCCAGTACTTC. Translating it yields CASSLARAFERGETQYF. The chain joins TRBV5-1 to TRBJ2-5; D possibly corresponds to TRBD1 (5 bases). Germline lookup yields CDR1 SGHRS and CDR2 YFSETQ. The germline V and J ends were trimmed by 0 bases and 4 bases, with 19 bases remaining between them. CDR3 length equals 17 residues.

The CDR3: CASLRRQLKNTEAFF. In nucleotides, the CDR3 is TGTGCCAGCCTCCGGAGGCAACTTAAGAACACTGAAGCTTTCTTT. This rearrangement joins TRBV6-5 to TRBJ1-1; unclear D gene. Per the germline V gene, CDR1 is MNHEY and CDR2 is SVGAGI. Trimming stripped 8 bases from V and 1 base from J, with 17 bases between. CDR3 length equals 15 residues.

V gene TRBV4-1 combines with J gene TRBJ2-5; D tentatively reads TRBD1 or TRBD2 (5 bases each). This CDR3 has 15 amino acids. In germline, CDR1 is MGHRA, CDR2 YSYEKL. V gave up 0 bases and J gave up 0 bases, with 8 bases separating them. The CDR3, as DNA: TGCGCCAGCAGCCAAGACGGGACCAACCAAGAGACCCAGTACTTC. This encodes CASSQDGTNQETQYF.

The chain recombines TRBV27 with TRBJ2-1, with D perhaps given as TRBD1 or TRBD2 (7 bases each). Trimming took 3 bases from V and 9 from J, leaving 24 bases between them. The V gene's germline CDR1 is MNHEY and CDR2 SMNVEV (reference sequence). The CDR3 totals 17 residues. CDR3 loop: CASSFKVEGAGGSEQFF. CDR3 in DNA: TGTGCCAGCAGTTTCAAAGTGGAGGGGGCCGGGGGGTCTGAGCAGTTCTTC.

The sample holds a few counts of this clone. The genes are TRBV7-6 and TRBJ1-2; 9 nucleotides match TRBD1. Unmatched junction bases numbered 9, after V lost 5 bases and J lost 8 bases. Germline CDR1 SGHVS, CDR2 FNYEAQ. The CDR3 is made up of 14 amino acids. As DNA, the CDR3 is TGTGCCAGCAGCGACGGACAGGGGAGATCAGGCTACACCTTC. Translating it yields CASSDGQGRSGYTF.

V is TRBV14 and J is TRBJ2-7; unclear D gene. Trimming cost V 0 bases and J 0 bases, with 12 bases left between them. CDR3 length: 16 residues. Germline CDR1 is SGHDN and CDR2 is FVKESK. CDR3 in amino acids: CASSQDEAFYSYEQYF. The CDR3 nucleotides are TGTGCCAGCAGCCAAGATGAGGCTTTTTACTCCTACGAGCAGTACTTC.

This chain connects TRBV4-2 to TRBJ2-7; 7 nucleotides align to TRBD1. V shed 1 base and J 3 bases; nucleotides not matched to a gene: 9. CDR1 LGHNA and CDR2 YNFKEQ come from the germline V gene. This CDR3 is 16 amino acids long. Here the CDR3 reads CASSQVPGQTNYEQYF. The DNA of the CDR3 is TGTGCCAGCAGCCAAGTACCGGGACAGACTAACTACGAGCAGTACTTC.

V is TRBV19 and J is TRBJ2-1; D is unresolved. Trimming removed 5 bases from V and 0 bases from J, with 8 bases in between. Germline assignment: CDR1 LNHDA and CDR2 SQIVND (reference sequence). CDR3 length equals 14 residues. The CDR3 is CASSGISSYNEQFF. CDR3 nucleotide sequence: TGTGCCAGTAGTGGTATAAGCTCCTACAATGAGCAGTTCTTC.

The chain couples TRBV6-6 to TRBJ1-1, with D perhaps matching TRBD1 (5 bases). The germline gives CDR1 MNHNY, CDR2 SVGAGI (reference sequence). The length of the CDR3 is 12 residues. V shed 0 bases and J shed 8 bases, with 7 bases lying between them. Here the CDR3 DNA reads TGTGCCAGCAGTTACTCGAGACAGGAAGCTTTCTTT. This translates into CASSYSRQEAFF.

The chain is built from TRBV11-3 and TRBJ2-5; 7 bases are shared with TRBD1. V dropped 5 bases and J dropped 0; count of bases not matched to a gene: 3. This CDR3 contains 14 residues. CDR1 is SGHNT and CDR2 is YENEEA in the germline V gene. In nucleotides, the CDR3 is TGTGCCAGCAGCAAACAGGGGTACCAAGAGACCCAGTACTTC. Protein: CASSKQGYQETQYF.

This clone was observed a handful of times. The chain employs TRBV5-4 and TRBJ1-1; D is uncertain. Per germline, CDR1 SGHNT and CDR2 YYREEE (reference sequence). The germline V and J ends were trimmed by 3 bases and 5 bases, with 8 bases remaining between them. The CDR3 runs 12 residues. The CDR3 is CASSSQETEAFF. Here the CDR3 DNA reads TGTGCCAGCAGCTCCCAGGAGACTGAAGCTTTCTTT.

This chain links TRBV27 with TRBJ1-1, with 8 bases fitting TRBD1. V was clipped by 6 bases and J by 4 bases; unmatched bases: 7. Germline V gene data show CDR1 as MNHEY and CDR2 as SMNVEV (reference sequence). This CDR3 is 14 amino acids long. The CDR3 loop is CASSRDRGFTEAFF. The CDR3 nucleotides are TGTGCCAGCAGCCGTGACAGGGGATTCACTGAAGCTTTCTTT.

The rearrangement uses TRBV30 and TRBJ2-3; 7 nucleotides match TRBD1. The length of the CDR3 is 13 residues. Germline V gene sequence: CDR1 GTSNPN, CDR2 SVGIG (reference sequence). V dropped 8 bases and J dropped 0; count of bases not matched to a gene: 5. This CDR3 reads CAARDRSTDTQYF. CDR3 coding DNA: TGTGCCGCACGGGACAGAAGCACAGATACGCAGTATTTT.

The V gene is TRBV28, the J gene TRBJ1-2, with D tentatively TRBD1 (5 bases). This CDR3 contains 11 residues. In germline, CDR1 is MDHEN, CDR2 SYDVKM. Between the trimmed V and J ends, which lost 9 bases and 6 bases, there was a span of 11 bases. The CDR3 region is CASNKGDGYTF. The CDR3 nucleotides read TGTGCCAGTAACAAAGGGGATGGCTACACCTTC.